The present TCR beta chain was sequenced within a study of shared clonotypes between healthy human individuals. Generated by immunoSEQ multiplex PCR, the TCRdb table keeps only in-frame clones and is missing some. This sample carries about 110,000 clones, around 65% of them seen once, and the ten largest clones take approximately 23%. A note on this clone: Its antigen remains unknown.

Overall study results and limits: Only blood was sampled; tissue repertoires likely differ. Non-shared clonotypes had lower generation probabilities than those shared by all four donors.

The donor population consisted of healthy HIV-negative adults with no recent acute infections or vaccinations. The clonotype comes from a woman aged 25 to 39 in good health. The sequenced sample consisted of memory CD8+ T cells sorted from blood. Stated subset: CD45RO+ cells pooled with CCR7-negative TemRA cells.

This CDR3 reads CAWSVRRGGGQGTSPLHF. CDR3 bases: TGTGCCTGGAGTGTACGTCGCGGAGGGGGACAGGGGACTTCACCCCTCCACTTT. The chain couples TRBV30 to TRBJ1-6; the match to TRBD1 covers 10 bases. The CDR3 covers 18 residues. The germline CDR1 and CDR2 sequences are GTSNPN and SVGIG (reference sequence). The junction had 14 bases not matched to a gene; V was cut back by 0 bases and J by 9 bases.